These 14 T cell receptor beta chains share one sample of origin, sequenced in a study of identical twins. Each CDR3 protein gets one entry after TCRdb re-called the 5' RACE reads with MiXCR. Among 500,000 to 600,000 distinct CDR3 sequences, 20% to 25% were seen once, and the ten largest hold 0.91%. These data also featured in a second study, about T cells expressing NK-cell markers.

What was sequenced was CD4+ T cells sorted from blood. The origin of the receptors is a woman aged 18-29 years in good health.

This chain links TRBV2 with TRBJ2-3; 9 bases match TRBD2. The CDR3 runs 14 residues. The V gene's germline CDR1 is SNHLY and CDR2 FYNNEI. Trimming took 7 bases from V and 6 from J; bases not matched to a gene: 8. The CDR3 here is CASTGTSPPDTQYF. CDR3 nucleotide sequence: TGTGCCAGCACCGGGACTAGCCCCCCCGATACGCAGTATTTT. Using reference TRBV2 and TRBJ2-3 for the parts outside the CDR3, the full variable domain is EPEVTQTPSHQVTQMGQEVILRCVPISNHLYFYWYRQILGQKVEFLVSFYNNEISEKSEIFDDQFSVERPDGSNFTLKIRSTKLEDSAMYFCASTGTSPPDTQYFGPGTRLTVL.

The chain uses TRBV20-1 and TRBJ2-1; 8 nucleotides align to TRBD2. Trimming cost V 6 bases and J 13 bases; bases outside gene matches: 8. CDR3 length equals 11 residues. The germline V gene has CDR1 DFQATT and CDR2 SNEGSKA (reference sequence). The CDR3 sequence: CSANSGVKQFF. The DNA for the CDR3 is TGCAGTGCCAATAGCGGGGTTAAACAGTTCTTC.

The rearrangement uses TRBV20-1 and TRBJ2-3; D call uncertain. Looked up from germline, CDR1 is DFQATT and CDR2 is SNEGSKA (reference sequence). The CDR3 spans 13 residues. Deletions cut 3 bases from V and 3 bases from J, with 10 bases between. CDR3 nucleotide sequence: TGCAGTGCTAGCGCCCCAGGAACAGATACGCAGTATTTT. Translating gives CSASAPGTDTQYF.

The sample holds a few counts of this clonotype. V is TRBV4-1 and J is TRBJ1-1; no reliable D call. The CDR3 is made up of 17 amino acids. In germline, CDR1 is MGHRA, CDR2 YSYEKL. The V and J ends lost 3 bases and 0 bases respectively, with 17 bases between them. The CDR3 loop reads CASSHGAPRALNTEAFF. The DNA of the CDR3 is TGCGCCAGCAGCCACGGCGCCCCTCGGGCACTGAACACTGAAGCTTTCTTT.

With respect to this clonotype: The junction departs from the called germline gene at one end, perhaps through a read error. The CDR3 sequence: CASSYSTGQGPIF. As DNA, the CDR3 is TGTGCCAGCAGTTACTCGACAGGACAGGGACCTATCTTC. The chain employs TRBV6-5 and TRBJ2-5; 8 bases fit TRBD1. Germline V gene sequence: CDR1 MNHEY, CDR2 SVGAGI. CDR3 size: 13 residues.

This clonotype was seen more than once but under ten times. The chain recombines TRBV25-1 with TRBJ2-5; a weak D match, TRBD2 (6 bases). The CDR3 contains 13 residues. Germline V gene data show CDR1 as MGHDK and CDR2 as SYGVNS. With 8 bases removed from V and 7 bases from J, the gap between germline ends came to 17 bases. The CDR3 region has the DNA TGTGCCAGCCAAGAAATCGGAGGGAGGACCCAGTACTTC. Its translation is CASQEIGGRTQYF.

The genes are TRBV7-9 and TRBJ1-1, with 8 bases fitting TRBD1. Trimming at V came to 5 bases and at J to 7 bases, leaving 12 bases not matched to a gene. The CDR3 covers 15 residues. Germline V gives CDR1 SEHNR, CDR2 FQNEAQ (reference sequence). In nucleotides, the CDR3 is TGTGCCAGCAGCCCGCCGACAGGGGAAGGGGTTGAAGCTTTCTTT. Translated, it gives CASSPPTGEGVEAFF.

The V and J genes are TRBV7-6 and TRBJ2-7; 9 positions match TRBD1. This CDR3 is built from 11 residues. V lost 5 bases, J lost 12 bases, and 5 bases stayed unmatched. Per the germline V gene, CDR1 is SGHVS and CDR2 is FNYEAQ. In DNA form, the CDR3 reads TGTGCCAGCAGCGACCGACAGGGGGTGTACTTC. This gives the protein CASSDRQGVYF.

This clonotype has a single count. DNA of the CDR3: TGTGCCAGCTCACCTCCAGGGTTGAGGGAGCAGTTCTTC. Residues: CASSPPGLREQFF. J is TRBJ2-1 and V is TRBV18; D is possibly TRBD1 (5 bases). With 3 bases removed from V and 10 bases from J, the gap between germline ends came to 13 bases. The germline V gene has CDR1 KGHSH and CDR2 LQKENI. The CDR3 contains 13 residues.

The rearrangement joins TRBV20-1 to TRBJ2-3, with D perhaps TRBD1 (6 bases). V was shortened by 5 bases and J by 2 bases, with 14 bases between the two germline ends. The CDR3 totals 14 residues. In germline, CDR1 is DFQATT, CDR2 SNEGSKA (reference sequence). The CDR3 bases are TGCAGTGCTCGGGCCCAGGGGTACACAGATACGCAGTATTTT. Translation: CSARAQGYTDTQYF.

Only a few counts were recorded for this clonotype. The V gene is TRBV27, the J gene TRBJ2-7; D unresolved. V was shortened by 5 bases and J by 3 bases, with 11 bases between the two germline ends. The CDR3 sequence is 13 residues long. CDR1 is MNHEY and CDR2 is SMNVEV in the germline V gene (reference sequence). The CDR3 is CASSGERIYEQYF. CDR3 bases: TGTGCCAGCAGTGGGGAACGGATCTACGAGCAGTACTTC.

V is TRBV13 and J is TRBJ2-3; D ambiguous. The CDR3 is made up of 12 amino acids. In germline, CDR1 is PRHDT, CDR2 FYEKMQ (reference sequence). V lost 5 bases and J 6 bases, leaving 9 bases between the germline ends. The CDR3 reads CASSPDGDTQYF. The CDR3 coding sequence is TGTGCCAGCAGCCCGGACGGGGATACGCAGTATTTT.

J is TRBJ2-3 and V is TRBV20-1, with D hard to call. CDR3 length: 10 residues. Germline CDR1 reads DFQATT; CDR2 reads SNEGSKA (reference sequence). Here the CDR3 DNA reads TGCAGGCCTGCCGGGGATACGCAGTATTTT. It translates to CRPAGDTQYF.

In its sample, this clonotype was seen a few times. V is TRBV6-1 and J is TRBJ2-3; tentatively, D is TRBD2 (6 bases). V lost 6 bases, J lost 0 bases, and 16 bases lay in between. CDR3 size: 16 residues. Germline CDR1 reads MNHNS; CDR2 reads SASEGT. This CDR3 reads CASSRGTFTSTDTQYF. The CDR3, as DNA: TGTGCCAGCAGCCGCGGGACTTTTACTAGCACAGATACGCAGTATTTT.